Below, 22 T cell receptor beta chains from the same sample are listed, as sequenced in a study of beta chain features in type 1 diabetes. Study-level points and caveats: When Type 1 diabetes patients were examined, their TCRB CDR3s proved moderately but significantly shorter in all four CD4+ subsets.

For these receptors, no antigen is known. The whole isolated RNA underwent reverse transcription, so sequencing captured expressed TCRB transcripts. Repertoires were generated with immunoSEQ multiplex PCR, while TCRdb's copy carries only in-frame clones and drops some. The sample lists some 190,000 clones, approximately 7.8% occurring once. The material sequenced was central memory CD4+ T cells from blood. All receptors derive from a woman between 40 and 55 years old with type 1 diabetes.

The chain joins TRBV28 to TRBJ2-6; D call uncertain. Trimming left V 6 bases short and J 4 bases short, with 7 bases between. Germline V gene lookup returns CDR1 MDHEN and CDR2 SYDVKM. CDR3 length: 13 amino acids. CDR3 nucleotides: TGTGCCAGCAGCCTCTCCGGGGCCAACGTCCTGACTTTC. Translated: CASSLSGANVLTF.

The V and J genes are TRBV5-1 and TRBJ1-1; the D is unclear. This CDR3 region has 13 residues. Trimming shortened V by 0 bases and J by 10 bases, and 13 bases separated the two germline ends. CDR1 and CDR2 (germline): SGHRS, YFSETQ. The CDR3: CASSLGQMNVAFF. CDR3 in DNA: TGCGCCAGCAGCTTGGGACAAATGAACGTAGCTTTCTTT.

This clone was seen a few times. V is TRBV6-5 and J is TRBJ1-2; TRBD1 matches at 9 bases. In germline, CDR1 is MNHEY, CDR2 SVGAGI. Trimming cost V 4 bases and J 7 bases; bases outside gene matches: 4. The CDR3 is made up of 13 amino acids. The CDR3 DNA reads TGTGCCAGCAGTTTACAGGGGGCTCGTGGCTACACCTTC. Protein product: CASSLQGARGYTF.

CDR3: CASSLGQGHSPLHF. CDR3 nucleotide sequence: TGTGCCAGCAGCCTGGGACAGGGTCATTCACCCCTCCACTTT. The chain is built from TRBV6-6 and TRBJ1-6; 9 nucleotides match TRBD1. This CDR3 is built from 14 residues. V dropped 6 bases and J dropped 8; count of bases not matched to a gene: 5. Germline assignment: CDR1 MNHNY and CDR2 SVGAGI (reference sequence).

This clone was counted between two and nine times. The chain joins TRBV4-3 to TRBJ2-1; 14 nucleotides align to TRBD2. J gave up 5 bases and V 0 bases, and 15 bases lay outside the gene matches. This CDR3 comprises 21 residues. Germline V CDR1 and CDR2: LGHNA, YSLEER. CDR3 in amino acids: CASSQDRLGLAGGSWDNEQFF. As DNA, the CDR3 is TGCGCCAGCAGCCAAGATCGACTTGGACTAGCGGGAGGCAGCTGGGACAATGAGCAGTTCTTC.

The chain has TRBV4-2 and TRBJ1-5; no definite D call. The CDR3 runs to 13 residues. The germline V gene has CDR1 LGHNA and CDR2 YNFKEQ. Trimming took 0 bases from V and 4 from J, leaving 4 bases between them. The CDR3 protein is CASSQDSNQPQHF. The CDR3 DNA reads TGTGCCAGCAGCCAAGATAGTAATCAGCCCCAGCATTTT.

The J gene is TRBJ1-1, the V gene TRBV21-1; the table names TRBD1, a call not compared with the DNA. TRBV21-1 is termed a pseudogene. There are 19 residues in the CDR3. CDR3 DNA sequence: TGTGCCAGCAGCAAAGGTCAACATTTCCGGGACAGGGTGAACACTGAAGCTTTCTTT. Translation: CASSKGQHFRDRVNTEAFF.

This clone showed up just a few times. This rearrangement joins TRBV7-3 to TRBJ2-2, with D unresolved. The CDR3 extends over 14 amino acids. V was cut by 6 bases and J by 6 bases, with 14 bases left in between. Germline V CDR1 and CDR2: SGHTA, FQGTGA. The CDR3 sequence is CASRTQEDAGELFF. CDR3 sequence (DNA): TGTGCCAGCAGGACGCAGGAAGATGCCGGGGAGCTGTTTTTT.

In this sample, this clone turned up a few times. The chain couples TRBV7-2 to TRBJ2-2, with D maybe TRBD2 (5 bases). The CDR3 runs 17 residues. Trimming shortened V by 1 base and J by 5 bases, and 17 bases separated the two germline ends. CDR1 and CDR2 from the germline V gene are SGHTA and FQGNSA. The CDR3 here is CASSLGLGRRHTGELFF. CDR3 in DNA: TGTGCCAGCAGCTTAGGGCTAGGGAGAAGGCATACCGGGGAGCTGTTTTTT.

The rearrangement joins TRBV6-6 to TRBJ2-5; a weak D match, TRBD1 (5 bases). V lost 2 bases and J 1 base, leaving 11 bases between the germline ends. The CDR3 spans 15 residues. Germline V gene data show CDR1 as MNHNY and CDR2 as SVGAGI (reference sequence). The CDR3 bases are TGTGCCAGCAGTTACCCGGACACAGTCCAAGAGACCCAGTACTTC. Translation gives CASSYPDTVQETQYF.

This clone was detected only a few times. At one end, the junction sequence differs from germline, possibly due to a read error. The V and J genes are TRBV6-6 and TRBJ2-5; D is ambiguous. The V gene's germline CDR1 is MNHNY and CDR2 SVGAGI (reference sequence). The CDR3 is made up of 12 amino acids. The CDR3 coding sequence is TGTGCCATCAGTGATGAGAAAGAGACCCAGTACTTC. Amino acid sequence: CAISDEKETQYF.

This clone was counted between two and nine times. The chain is built from TRBV14 and TRBJ1-2; TRBD1 matches at 8 bases. Trimming at V came to 0 bases and at J to 1 base, leaving 4 bases not matched to a gene. Per the germline V gene, CDR1 is SGHDN and CDR2 is FVKESK. The CDR3 extends over 16 amino acids. The CDR3 nucleotides read TGTGCCAGCAGCCAAGAGGGACAGGCTCGTAACTATGGCTACACCTTC. Its protein product is CASSQEGQARNYGYTF.

V is TRBV6-1 and J is TRBJ2-3; D is unclear. The CDR3 is made up of 14 amino acids. Per germline, CDR1 MNHNS and CDR2 SASEGT. Trimming took off 4 bases at V and 1 base at J, with 9 bases between the two ends. In DNA form, the CDR3 reads TGTGCCAGCAGTGTTAACCGCGGCACAGATACGCAGTATTTT. As protein: CASSVNRGTDTQYF.

This clone turned up a few times. The chain employs TRBV2 and TRBJ1-4; 7 nucleotides align to TRBD1. Germline V lookup: CDR1 SNHLY, CDR2 FYNNEI. V gave up 11 bases and J gave up 0 bases; unmatched junction bases: 12. CDR3 length: 16 amino acids. CDR3 sequence (DNA): TGTGCCTCCCGGGCCCAGGGGGGTGCAACTAATGAAAAACTGTTTTTT. It is translated as CASRAQGGATNEKLFF.

This clone has more than one count but fewer than ten. This chain connects TRBV30 to TRBJ1-5, with unresolved D. The V end was cut by 2 bases, the J end by 4 bases, with 12 bases between. CDR1 and CDR2 (germline): GTSNPN, SVGIG (reference sequence). CDR3 size: 14 residues. Here the CDR3 reads CAWSPRHVNQPQHF. CDR3 nucleotides: TGTGCCTGGAGTCCAAGACACGTTAATCAGCCCCAGCATTTT.

This clone occurred a few times. The rearrangement links TRBV5-4 to TRBJ2-1, with TRBD1 identical over 8 bases. Looked up from germline, CDR1 is SGHNT and CDR2 is YYREEE (reference sequence). The CDR3 runs 14 residues. After removal of 6 bases from V and 4 bases from J, the junction contained 6 bases not matched to a gene. The CDR3 spells CASTLGTGYNEQFF. The DNA of the CDR3 is TGTGCCAGCACCTTAGGGACAGGATACAATGAGCAGTTCTTC.

This clone was detected only a few times. The chain combines TRBV2 with TRBJ1-5; 11 positions match TRBD1. The germline V gene encodes CDR1 SNHLY and CDR2 FYNNEI. V lost 7 bases to trimming and J lost 7 bases; unmatched junction nucleotides: 9. CDR3 size: 15 residues. CDR3 in DNA: TGTGCCAGCAAACTGGGACAGGGGGAATGGCAGCCCCAGCATTTT. Its translation is CASKLGQGEWQPQHF.

V is TRBV27 and J is TRBJ2-3; perhaps TRBD1 as D (5 bases). V was clipped by 2 bases and J by 4 bases, with 10 bases between them. The CDR3 loop spans 14 amino acids. Germline CDR1 MNHEY, CDR2 SMNVEV (reference sequence). For the CDR3, the DNA is TGTGCCAGCAGTTTAAAGGGGATAGCAGATACGCAGTATTTT. This encodes CASSLKGIADTQYF.

In this sample, this clone turned up a few times. V usage is TRBV30 and J usage is TRBJ2-5; 8 nucleotides line up with TRBD1. V was clipped by 4 bases and J by 0 bases; unmatched bases: 4. The CDR3 is 14 residues long. CDR1 is GTSNPN and CDR2 is SVGIG in the germline V gene (reference sequence). This CDR3 is CAWNTGGYQETQYF. In DNA, the CDR3 is TGTGCCTGGAACACAGGGGGTTACCAAGAGACCCAGTACTTC.

J is TRBJ2-1 and V is TRBV19; D possibly corresponds to TRBD1 (6 bases). Looked up from germline, CDR1 is LNHDA and CDR2 is SQIVND (reference sequence). The CDR3 has 17 residues. V was pared by 8 bases and J by 0 bases, with 20 bases between. In DNA form, the CDR3 reads TGTGCCAGTCGATCCATCAGGGGCGAGAGCTCCTACAATGAGCAGTTCTTC. This codes for CASRSIRGESSYNEQFF.

In its sample, this clone was seen a few times. V gene TRBV29-1 combines with J gene TRBJ2-7; TRBD1 agrees at 9 bases. J lost 7 bases, V lost 0 bases, and 10 bases had no gene match. This CDR3 contains 15 residues. CDR1 is SQVTM, CDR2 ANQGSEA, per germline. As DNA, the CDR3 is TGCAGCGTTGAAGATCGAAAACAGGGGGCGGGGGAGCAGTACTTC. Translated: CSVEDRKQGAGEQYF.

The rearrangement uses TRBV5-4 and TRBJ2-2, with 7 bases aligning to TRBD1. Germline CDR1 is SGHNT and CDR2 is YYREEE (reference sequence). This CDR3 contains 15 residues. V dropped 4 bases and J dropped 1; count of bases not matched to a gene: 4. The CDR3 DNA reads as TGTGCCAGCAGCCCTCGGACAGGGAACACCGGGGAGCTGTTTTTT. This gives the protein CASSPRTGNTGELFF. The full variable domain, with the rest looked up from reference TRBV5-4 and TRBJ2-2, is ETGVTQSPTHLIKTRGQQVTLRCSSQSGHNTVSWYQQALGQGPQFIFQYYREEENGRGNFPPRFSGLQFPNYSSELNVNALELDDSALYLCASSPRTGNTGELFFGEGSRLTVL.